This T cell receptor (beta chain) originates from a study of T cell changes during pregnancy in multiple sclerosis. The CDR3 length is 10 residues. V lost 8 bases and J lost 5, with 6 bases in between. Per germline, CDR1 SNHLY and CDR2 FYNNEI. Method: immunoSEQ multiplex PCR; TCRdb's copy keeps in-frame clones and lacks some. Among around 86,000 clones listed, roughly 93% were seen once. The clonotype originates from a female donor with multiple sclerosis, enrolled in a pregnancy study. The chain couples TRBV2 to TRBJ1-1; a possible D gene is TRBD1 (5 bases). Here the sequenced sample was peripheral blood, taken in the first trimester of pregnancy. The CDR3 loop reads CASRGTEAFF. CDR3 coding DNA: TGTGCCAGCCGGGGGACTGAAGCTTTCTTT.